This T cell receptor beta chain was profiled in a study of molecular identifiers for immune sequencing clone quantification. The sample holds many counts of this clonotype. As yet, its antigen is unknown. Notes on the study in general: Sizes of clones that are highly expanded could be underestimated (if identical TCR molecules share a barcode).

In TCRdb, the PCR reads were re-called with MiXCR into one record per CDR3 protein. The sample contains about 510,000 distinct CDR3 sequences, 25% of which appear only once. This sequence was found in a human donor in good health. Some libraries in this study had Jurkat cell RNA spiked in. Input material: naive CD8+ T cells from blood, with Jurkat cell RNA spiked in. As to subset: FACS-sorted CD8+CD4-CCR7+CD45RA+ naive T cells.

CDR3 amino acids: CASSQGTGEQYF. The CDR3 DNA sequence: TGCGCCAGCAGCCAAGGGACAGGGGAGCAGTACTTC. The chain carries TRBV4-3 and TRBJ2-7; TRBD1 agrees at 8 bases. This CDR3 is built from 12 residues. V dropped 1 base and J dropped 7; count of bases not matched to a gene: 0. Germline loops: CDR1 LGHNA, CDR2 YSLEER.